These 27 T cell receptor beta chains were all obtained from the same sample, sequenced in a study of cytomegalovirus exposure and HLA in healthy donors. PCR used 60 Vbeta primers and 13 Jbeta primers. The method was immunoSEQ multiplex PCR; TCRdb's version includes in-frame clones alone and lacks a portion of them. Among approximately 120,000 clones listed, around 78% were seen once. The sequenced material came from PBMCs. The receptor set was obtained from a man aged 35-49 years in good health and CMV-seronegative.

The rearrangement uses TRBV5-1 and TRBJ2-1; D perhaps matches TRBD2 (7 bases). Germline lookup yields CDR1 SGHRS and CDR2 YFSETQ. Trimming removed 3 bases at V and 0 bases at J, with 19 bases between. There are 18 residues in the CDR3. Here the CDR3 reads CASSYRKQGGGSYNEQFF. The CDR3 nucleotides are TGCGCCAGCAGCTATCGGAAACAGGGAGGGGGCTCCTACAATGAGCAGTTCTTC.

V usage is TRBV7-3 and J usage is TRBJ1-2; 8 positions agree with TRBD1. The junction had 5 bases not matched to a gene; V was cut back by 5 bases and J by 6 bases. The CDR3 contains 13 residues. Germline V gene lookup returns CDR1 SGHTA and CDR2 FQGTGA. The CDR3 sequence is CASSTTGGDGYTF. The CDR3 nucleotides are TGTGCCAGCAGCACTACAGGGGGAGATGGCTACACCTTC.

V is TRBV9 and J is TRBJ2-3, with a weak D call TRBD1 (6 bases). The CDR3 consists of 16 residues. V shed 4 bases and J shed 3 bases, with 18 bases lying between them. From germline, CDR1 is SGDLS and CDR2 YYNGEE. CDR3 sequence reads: CASSSQTGRVTDTQYF. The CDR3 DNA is TGTGCCAGCAGCTCACAGACAGGACGGGTAACAGATACGCAGTATTTT.

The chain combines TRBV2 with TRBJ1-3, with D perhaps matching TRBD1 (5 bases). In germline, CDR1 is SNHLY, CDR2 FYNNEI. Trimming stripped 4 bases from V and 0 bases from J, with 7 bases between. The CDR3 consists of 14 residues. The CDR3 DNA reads TGTGCCAGCAGTGGGGGCATCTCTGGAAACACCATATATTTT. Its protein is CASSGGISGNTIYF.

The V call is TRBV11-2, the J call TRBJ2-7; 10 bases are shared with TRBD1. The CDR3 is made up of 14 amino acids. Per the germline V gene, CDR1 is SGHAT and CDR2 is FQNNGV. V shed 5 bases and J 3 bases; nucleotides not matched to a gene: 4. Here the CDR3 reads CASSIGQGGYEQYF. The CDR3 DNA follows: TGTGCCAGCAGCATAGGACAGGGGGGCTACGAGCAGTACTTC.

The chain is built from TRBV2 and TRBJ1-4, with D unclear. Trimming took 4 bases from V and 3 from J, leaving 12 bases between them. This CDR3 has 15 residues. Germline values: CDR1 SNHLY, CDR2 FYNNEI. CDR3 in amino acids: CASSGERRANEKLFF. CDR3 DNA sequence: TGTGCCAGCAGTGGGGAGCGACGGGCTAATGAAAAACTGTTTTTT.

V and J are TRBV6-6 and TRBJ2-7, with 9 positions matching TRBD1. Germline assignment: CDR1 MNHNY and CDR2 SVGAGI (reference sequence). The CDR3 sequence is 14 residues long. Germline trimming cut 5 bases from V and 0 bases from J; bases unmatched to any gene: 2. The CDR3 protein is CASSTGGFSYEQYF. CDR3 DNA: TGTGCCAGCAGTACAGGGGGCTTCTCCTACGAGCAGTACTTC.

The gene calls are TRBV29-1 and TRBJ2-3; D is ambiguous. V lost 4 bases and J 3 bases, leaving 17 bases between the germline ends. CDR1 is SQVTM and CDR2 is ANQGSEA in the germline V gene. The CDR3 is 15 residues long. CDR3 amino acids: CSVVSTTTYTDTQYF. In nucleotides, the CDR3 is TGCAGCGTTGTTAGCACCACGACTTATACAGATACGCAGTATTTT.

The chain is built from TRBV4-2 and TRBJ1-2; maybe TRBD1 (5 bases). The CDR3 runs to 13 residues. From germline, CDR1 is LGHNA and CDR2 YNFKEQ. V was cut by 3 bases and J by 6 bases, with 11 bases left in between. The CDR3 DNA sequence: TGTGCCAGCAGCCAGGGGGGAAGTGATGGCTACACCTTC. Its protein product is CASSQGGSDGYTF.

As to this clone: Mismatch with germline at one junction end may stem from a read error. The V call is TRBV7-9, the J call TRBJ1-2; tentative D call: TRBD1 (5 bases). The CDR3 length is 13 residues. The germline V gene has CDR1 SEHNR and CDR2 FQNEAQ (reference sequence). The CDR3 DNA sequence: TGTTCCAGCAAGGTGTCCGCCTCAGGGGGCTACACCTTC. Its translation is CSSKVSASGGYTF.

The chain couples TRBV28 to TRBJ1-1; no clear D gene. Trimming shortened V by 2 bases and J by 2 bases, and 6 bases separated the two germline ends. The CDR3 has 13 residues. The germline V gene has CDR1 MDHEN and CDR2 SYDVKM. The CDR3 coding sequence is TGTGCCAGCAGTTTAGACTTCAACACTGAAGCTTTCTTT. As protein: CASSLDFNTEAFF.

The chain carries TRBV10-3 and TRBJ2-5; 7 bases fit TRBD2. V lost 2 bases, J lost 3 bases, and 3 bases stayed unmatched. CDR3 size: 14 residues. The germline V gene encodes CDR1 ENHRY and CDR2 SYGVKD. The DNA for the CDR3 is TGTGCCATCAGTGAGCCCGGGACTAAAGAGACCCAGTACTTC. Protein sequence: CAISEPGTKETQYF.

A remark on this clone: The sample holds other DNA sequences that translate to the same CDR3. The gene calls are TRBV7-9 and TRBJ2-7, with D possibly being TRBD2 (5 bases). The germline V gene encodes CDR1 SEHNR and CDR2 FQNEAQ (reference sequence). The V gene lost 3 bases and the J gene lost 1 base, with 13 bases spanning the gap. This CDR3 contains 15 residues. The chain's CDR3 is CASSFEGARSYEQYF. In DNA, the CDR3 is TGTGCCAGCAGCTTTGAGGGAGCTCGATCCTACGAGCAGTACTTC.

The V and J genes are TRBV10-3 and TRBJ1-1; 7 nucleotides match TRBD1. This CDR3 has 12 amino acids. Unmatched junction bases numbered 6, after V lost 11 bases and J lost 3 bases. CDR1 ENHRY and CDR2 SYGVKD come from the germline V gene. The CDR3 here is CAVGQVHTEAFF. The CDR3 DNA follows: TGTGCCGTCGGACAGGTTCACACTGAAGCTTTCTTT.

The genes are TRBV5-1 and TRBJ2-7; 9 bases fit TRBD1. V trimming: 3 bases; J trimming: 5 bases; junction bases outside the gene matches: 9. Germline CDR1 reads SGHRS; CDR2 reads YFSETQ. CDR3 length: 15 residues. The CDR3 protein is CASSSTDRGGHEQYF. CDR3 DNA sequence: TGCGCCAGCAGCTCAACGGACAGGGGCGGGCACGAGCAGTACTTC.

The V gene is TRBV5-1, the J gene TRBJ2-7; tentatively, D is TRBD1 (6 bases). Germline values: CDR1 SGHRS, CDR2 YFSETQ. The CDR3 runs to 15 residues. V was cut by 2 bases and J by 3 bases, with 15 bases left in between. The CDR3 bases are TGCGCCAGCAGCTTACAGGGAAGCAGTATCTACGAGCAGTACTTC. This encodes CASSLQGSSIYEQYF.

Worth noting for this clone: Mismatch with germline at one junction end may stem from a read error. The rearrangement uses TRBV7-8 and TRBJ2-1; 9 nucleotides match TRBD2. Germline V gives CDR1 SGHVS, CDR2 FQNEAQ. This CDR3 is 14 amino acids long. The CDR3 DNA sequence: TGTGCCAGCAGCTTAGCAGGGACTAGCCGGATTCGGGTCTTC. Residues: CASSLAGTSRIRVF. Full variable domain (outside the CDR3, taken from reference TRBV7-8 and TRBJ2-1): GAGVSQSPRYKVAKRGQDVALRCDPISGHVSLFWYQQALGQGPEFLTYFQNEAQLDKSGLPSDRFFAERPEGSVSTLKIQRTQQEDSAVYLCASSLAGTSRIRVFGPGTRLTVL.

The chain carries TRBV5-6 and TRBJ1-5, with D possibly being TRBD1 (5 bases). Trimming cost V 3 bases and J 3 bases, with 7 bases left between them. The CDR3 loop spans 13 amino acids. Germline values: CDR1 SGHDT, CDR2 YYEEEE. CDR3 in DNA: TGTGCCAGCAGCTCAGGGCTCAATCAGCCCCAGCATTTT. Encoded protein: CASSSGLNQPQHF.

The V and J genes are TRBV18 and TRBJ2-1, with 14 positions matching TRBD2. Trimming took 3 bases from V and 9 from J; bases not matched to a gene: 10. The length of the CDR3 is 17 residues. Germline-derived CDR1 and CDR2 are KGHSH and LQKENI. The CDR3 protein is CASSPRTSGGQRVEQFF. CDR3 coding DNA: TGTGCCAGCTCACCCCGGACTAGCGGGGGGCAAAGGGTTGAGCAGTTCTTC.

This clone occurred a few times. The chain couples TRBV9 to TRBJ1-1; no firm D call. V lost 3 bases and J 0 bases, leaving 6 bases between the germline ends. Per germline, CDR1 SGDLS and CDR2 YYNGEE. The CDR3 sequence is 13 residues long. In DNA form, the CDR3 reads TGTGCCAGCAGCGCCACGGTGAACACTGAAGCTTTCTTT. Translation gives CASSATVNTEAFF.

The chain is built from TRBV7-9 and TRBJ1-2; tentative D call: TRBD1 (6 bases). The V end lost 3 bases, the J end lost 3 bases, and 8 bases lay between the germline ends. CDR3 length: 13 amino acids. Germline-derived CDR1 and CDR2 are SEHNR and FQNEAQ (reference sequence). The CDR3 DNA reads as TGTGCCAGCAGCTTCGGGGGGCACTATGGCTACACCTTC. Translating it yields CASSFGGHYGYTF.

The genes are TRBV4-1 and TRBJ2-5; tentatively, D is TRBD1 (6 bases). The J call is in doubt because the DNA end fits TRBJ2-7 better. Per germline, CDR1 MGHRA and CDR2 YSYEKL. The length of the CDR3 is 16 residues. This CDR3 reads CASSQDRAGASYEQYF. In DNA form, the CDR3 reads TGCGCCAGCAGCCAAGATAGGGCAGGGGCTTCCTACGAGCAGTACTTC.

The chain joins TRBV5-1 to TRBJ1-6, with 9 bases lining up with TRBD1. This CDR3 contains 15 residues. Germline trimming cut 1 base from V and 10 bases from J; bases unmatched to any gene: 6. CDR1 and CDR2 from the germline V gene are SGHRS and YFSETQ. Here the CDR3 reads CASSLKDRGESPLHF. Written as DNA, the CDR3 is TGCGCCAGCAGCTTGAAGGACAGGGGAGAATCACCCCTCCACTTT.

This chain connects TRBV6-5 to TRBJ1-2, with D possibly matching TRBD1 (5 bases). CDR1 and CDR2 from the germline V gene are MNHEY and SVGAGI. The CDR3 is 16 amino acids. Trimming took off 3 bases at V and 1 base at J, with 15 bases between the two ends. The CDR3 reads CASSYPLGLGNYGYTF. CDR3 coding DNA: TGTGCCAGCAGTTATCCGTTGGGGCTCGGTAACTATGGCTACACCTTC.

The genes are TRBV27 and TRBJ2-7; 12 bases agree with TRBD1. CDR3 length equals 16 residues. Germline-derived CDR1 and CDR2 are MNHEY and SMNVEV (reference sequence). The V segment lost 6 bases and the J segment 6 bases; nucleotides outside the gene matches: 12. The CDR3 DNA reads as TGTGCCAGCAGCCCTACACCCGGGACAGGGGGCTTCGAGCAGTACTTC. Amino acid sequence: CASSPTPGTGGFEQYF.

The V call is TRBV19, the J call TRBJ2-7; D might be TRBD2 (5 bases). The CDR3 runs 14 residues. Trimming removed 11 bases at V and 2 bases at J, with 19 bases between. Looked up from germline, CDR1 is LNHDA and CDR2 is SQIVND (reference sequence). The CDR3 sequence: CAGADYSPTYEQYF. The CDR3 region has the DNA TGTGCCGGAGCCGACTACTCTCCCACCTACGAGCAGTACTTC.

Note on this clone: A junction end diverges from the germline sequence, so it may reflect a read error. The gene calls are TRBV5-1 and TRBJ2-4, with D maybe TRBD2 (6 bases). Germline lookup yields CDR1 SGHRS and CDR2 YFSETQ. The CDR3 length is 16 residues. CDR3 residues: CASSSQSPLAKNSQYF. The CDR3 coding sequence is TGCGCCAGCAGCTCCCAGAGTCCACTAGCCAAAAACAGTCAGTACTTC.